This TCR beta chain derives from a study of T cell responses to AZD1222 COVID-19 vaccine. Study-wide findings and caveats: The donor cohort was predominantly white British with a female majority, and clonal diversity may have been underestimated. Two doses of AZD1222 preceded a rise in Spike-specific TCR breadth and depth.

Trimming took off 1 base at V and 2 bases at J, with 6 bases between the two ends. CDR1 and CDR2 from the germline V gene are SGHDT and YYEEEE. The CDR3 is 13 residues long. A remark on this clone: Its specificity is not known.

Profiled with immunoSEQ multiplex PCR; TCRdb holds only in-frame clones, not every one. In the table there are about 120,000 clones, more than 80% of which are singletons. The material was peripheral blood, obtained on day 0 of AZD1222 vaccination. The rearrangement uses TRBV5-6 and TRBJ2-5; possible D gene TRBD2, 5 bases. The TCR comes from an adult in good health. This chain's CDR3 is CASSLRGQETQYF. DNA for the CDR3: TGTGCCAGCAGCTTGAGAGGGCAAGAGACCCAGTACTTC.